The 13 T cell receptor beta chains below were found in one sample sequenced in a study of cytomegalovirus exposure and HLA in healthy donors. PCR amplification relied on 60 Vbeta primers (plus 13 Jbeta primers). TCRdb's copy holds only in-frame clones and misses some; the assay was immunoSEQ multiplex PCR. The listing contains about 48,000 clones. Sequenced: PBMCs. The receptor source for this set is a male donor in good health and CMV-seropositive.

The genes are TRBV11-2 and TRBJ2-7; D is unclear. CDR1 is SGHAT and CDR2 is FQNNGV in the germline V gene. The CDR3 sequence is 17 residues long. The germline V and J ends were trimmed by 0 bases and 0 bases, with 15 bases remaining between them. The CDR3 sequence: CASSLEARGSASYEQYF. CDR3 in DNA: TGTGCCAGCAGCTTAGAGGCACGTGGTTCCGCCTCCTACGAGCAGTACTTC.

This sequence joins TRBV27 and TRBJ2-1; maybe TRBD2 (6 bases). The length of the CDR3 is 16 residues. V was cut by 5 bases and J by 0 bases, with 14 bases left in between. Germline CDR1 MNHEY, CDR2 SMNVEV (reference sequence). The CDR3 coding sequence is TGTGCCAGCAGTCTCCTGACTAGAAGCTCCTACAATGAGCAGTTCTTC. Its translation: CASSLLTRSSYNEQFF.

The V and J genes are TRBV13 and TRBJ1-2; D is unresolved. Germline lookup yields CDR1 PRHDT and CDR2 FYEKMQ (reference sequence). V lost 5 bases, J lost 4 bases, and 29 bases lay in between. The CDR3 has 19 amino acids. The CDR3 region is CASSLRPWRGGPGRYGYTF. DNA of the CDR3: TGTGCCAGCAGCCTGAGACCGTGGCGGGGTGGCCCAGGTCGCTATGGCTACACCTTC.

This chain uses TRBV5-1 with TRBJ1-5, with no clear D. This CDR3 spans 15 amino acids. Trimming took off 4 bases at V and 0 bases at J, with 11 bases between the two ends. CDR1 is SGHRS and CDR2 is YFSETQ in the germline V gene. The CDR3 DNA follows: TGCGCCAGCAGCCCAAACGGGTATAGCAATCAGCCCCAGCATTTT. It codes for CASSPNGYSNQPQHF.

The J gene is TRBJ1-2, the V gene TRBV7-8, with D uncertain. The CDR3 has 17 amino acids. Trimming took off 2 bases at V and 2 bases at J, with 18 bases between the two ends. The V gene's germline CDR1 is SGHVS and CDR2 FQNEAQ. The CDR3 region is CASSLSYLPLGNYGYTF. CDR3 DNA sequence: TGTGCCAGCAGCTTATCTTATTTACCGCTCGGGAACTATGGCTACACCTTC.

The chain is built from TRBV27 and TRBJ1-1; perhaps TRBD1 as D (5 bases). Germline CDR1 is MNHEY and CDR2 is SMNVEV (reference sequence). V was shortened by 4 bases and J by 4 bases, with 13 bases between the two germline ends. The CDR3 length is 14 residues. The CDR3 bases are TGTGCCAGCAGTTCCAGGGCATTGGGCACTGAAGCTTTCTTT. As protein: CASSSRALGTEAFF.

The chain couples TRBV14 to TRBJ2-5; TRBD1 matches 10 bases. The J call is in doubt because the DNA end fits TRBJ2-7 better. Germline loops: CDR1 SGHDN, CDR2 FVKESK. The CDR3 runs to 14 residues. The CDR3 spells CASSLGQGFDEQYF. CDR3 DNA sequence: TGTGCCAGCAGCCTGGGACAGGGGTTCGACGAGCAGTACTTC.

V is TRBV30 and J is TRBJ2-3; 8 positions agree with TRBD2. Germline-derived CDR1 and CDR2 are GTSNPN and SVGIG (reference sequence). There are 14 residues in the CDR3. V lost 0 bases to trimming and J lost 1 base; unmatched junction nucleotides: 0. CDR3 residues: CAWSVAGGTDTQYF. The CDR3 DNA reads TGTGCCTGGAGTGTAGCGGGGGGCACAGATACGCAGTATTTT.

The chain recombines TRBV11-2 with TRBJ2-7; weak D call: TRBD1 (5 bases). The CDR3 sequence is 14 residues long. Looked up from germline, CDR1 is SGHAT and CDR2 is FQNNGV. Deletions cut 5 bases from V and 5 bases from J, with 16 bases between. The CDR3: CASSHVQGRNEQYF. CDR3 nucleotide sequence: TGTGCCAGCAGCCACGTGCAGGGTCGGAACGAGCAGTACTTC.

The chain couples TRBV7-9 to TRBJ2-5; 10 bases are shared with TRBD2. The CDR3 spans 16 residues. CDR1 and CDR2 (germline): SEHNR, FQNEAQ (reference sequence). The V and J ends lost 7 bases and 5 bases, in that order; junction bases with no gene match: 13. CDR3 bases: TGTGCCAGCATTAGATCCAGCGGGGGGGCTGAGGAGACCCAGTACTTC. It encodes CASIRSSGGAEETQYF.

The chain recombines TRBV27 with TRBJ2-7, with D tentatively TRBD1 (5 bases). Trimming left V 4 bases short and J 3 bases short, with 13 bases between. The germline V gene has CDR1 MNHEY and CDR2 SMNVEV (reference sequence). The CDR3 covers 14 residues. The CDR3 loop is CASSSARVFYEQYF. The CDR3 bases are TGTGCCAGCAGTTCTGCCAGGGTTTTCTACGAGCAGTACTTC.

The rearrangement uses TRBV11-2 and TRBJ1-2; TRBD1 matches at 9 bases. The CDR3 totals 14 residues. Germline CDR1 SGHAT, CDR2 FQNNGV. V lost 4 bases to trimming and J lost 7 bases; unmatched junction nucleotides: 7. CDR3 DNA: TGTGCCAGCAGCTGGGGGCCGGGACAGGGTGGCTACACCTTC. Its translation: CASSWGPGQGGYTF.

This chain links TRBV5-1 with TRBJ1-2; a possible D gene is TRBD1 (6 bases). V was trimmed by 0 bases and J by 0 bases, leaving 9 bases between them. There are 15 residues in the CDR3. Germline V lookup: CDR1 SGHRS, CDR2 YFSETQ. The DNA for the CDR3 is TGCGCCAGCAGCTTGGCGGCAGGGGCTAACTATGGCTACACCTTC. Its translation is CASSLAAGANYGYTF.